This TCR beta chain is drawn from a study of CD8 T cells in ankylosing spondylitis. In TCRdb, the 5' RACE reads were re-called with MiXCR into one record per CDR3 protein. The sample comprises about 140,000 distinct CDR3 sequences, under 35% of which are singletons, and over 5.5% rests with the top ten. Per the germline V gene, CDR1 is SGHVS and CDR2 is FQNEAQ. V lost 1 base and J 0 bases, leaving 11 bases between the germline ends. This CDR3 contains 16 residues. Sequencing used synovial fluid, either unsorted or a sorted T cell fraction (not recorded which). This sequence was found in a male donor with ankylosing spondylitis. J is TRBJ2-3 and V is TRBV7-8; D call uncertain. The CDR3 DNA is TGTGCCAGCAGCTTAGAACTCCCAGCAAGCACAGATACGCAGTATTTT. Translation gives CASSLELPASTDTQYF.